This note documents a single T cell receptor (beta chain) sequence. Its specificity is unknown. This specimen belongs to a study of T cell responses to AZD1222 COVID-19 vaccine. Study information: Samples with a second dose at about 4 or about 12 weeks were pooled together. Study-wide results and limits: No day 14 peak samples; only post-peak repertoires were characterized.

The assay was immunoSEQ multiplex PCR, and TCRdb's table has in-frame clones only and misses some. Among approximately 94,000 clones, roughly 90% were seen once, and the ten largest hold 1.8%. The CDR3 consists of 15 residues. Trimming removed 0 bases from V and 5 bases from J; junction bases left unmatched: 7. Germline CDR1 and CDR2: SGHRS and YFSETQ. Sequences were derived from peripheral blood, sampled on day 0 of AZD1222 vaccination. The sequence was collected from an adult in good health. The chain employs TRBV5-1 and TRBJ2-7, with 8 bases identical to TRBD2. CDR3 residues: CASSLALADSNEQYF. The CDR3 DNA reads TGCGCCAGCAGCTTGGCACTAGCGGACAGTAACGAGCAGTACTTC. The entire variable domain, with the rest obtained from reference TRBV5-1 and TRBJ2-7, is as follows: KAGVTQTPRYLIKTRGQQVTLSCSPISGHRSVSWYQQTPGQGLQFLFEYFSETQRNKGNFPGRFSGRQFSNSRSEMNVSTLELGDSALYLCASSLALADSNEQYFGPGTRLTVT.